This T cell receptor (beta chain) stems from a study of T cell responses to AZD1222 COVID-19 vaccine. Germline-derived CDR1 and CDR2 are SQVTM and ANQGSEA. The germline V and J ends were trimmed by 5 bases and 3 bases, with 6 bases remaining between them. This CDR3 is 11 amino acids long. Doses given second, at about 4 or about 12 weeks, were pooled. TCRdb's table, derived via immunoSEQ multiplex PCR, lists solely in-frame clones and lacks some. This table has roughly 120,000 clones, approximately 90% appearing once. The sequence was obtained from an adult who received the AZD1222 COVID-19 vaccine. The specimen was peripheral blood, collected 28 days after the second AZD1222 dose. The chain is built from TRBV29-1 and TRBJ2-3, with D unresolved. CDR3 DNA sequence: TGCAGCGTTATTGTAACAGATACGCAGTATTTT. It yields the protein CSVIVTDTQYF.